Given below is one T cell receptor beta chain in context. The antigen is not known. Alopecia areata patients provided lesional scalp punch biopsies and peripheral blood. Following extraction, RNA underwent reverse transcription to cDNA, which served as the sequencing template. Method: immunoSEQ multiplex PCR; TCRdb's copy keeps in-frame clones and lacks some. The profile shows about 140,000 clones, about 51% of them singletons. The data originate from a study of CD8+ T cells in alopecia areata. About the study: Tofacitinib was taken orally by treated patients, and the dose was 5 to 10 mg twice daily. Tofacitinib continued for 6 to 18 months and was then withheld for 6 months.

The CDR3 is 15 amino acids. CDR1 is KGHSH and CDR2 is LQKENI in the germline V gene. Trimming stripped 5 bases from V and 2 bases from J, with 10 bases between. Study-wide points: Clonality in lesional scalp, especially alopecia totalis/universalis, exceeded that of normal scalp.

The chain links TRBV18 to TRBJ2-6; TRBD1 might be the D (6 bases). The sample in question was CD4+ T cells sorted from blood, obtained at week 0. The TCR comes from a human donor with alopecia areata. Here the CDR3 reads CASSKNRAGANVLTF. CDR3 sequence (DNA): TGTGCCAGCTCAAAAAACAGGGCTGGGGCCAACGTCCTGACTTTC.